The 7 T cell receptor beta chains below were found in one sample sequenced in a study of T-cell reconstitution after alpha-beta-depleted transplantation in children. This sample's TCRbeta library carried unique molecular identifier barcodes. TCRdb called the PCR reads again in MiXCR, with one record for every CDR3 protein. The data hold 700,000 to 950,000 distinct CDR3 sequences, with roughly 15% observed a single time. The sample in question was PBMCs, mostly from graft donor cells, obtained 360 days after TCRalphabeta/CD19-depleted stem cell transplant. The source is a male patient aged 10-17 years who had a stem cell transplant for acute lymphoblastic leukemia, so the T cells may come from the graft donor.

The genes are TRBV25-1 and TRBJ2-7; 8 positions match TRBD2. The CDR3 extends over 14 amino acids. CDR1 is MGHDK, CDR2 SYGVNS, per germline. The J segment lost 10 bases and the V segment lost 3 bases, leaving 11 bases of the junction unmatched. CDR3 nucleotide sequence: TGTGCCAGCAGTGATCCGGGTAGCAGCGGGAGACAGTACTTC. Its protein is CASSDPGSSGRQYF.

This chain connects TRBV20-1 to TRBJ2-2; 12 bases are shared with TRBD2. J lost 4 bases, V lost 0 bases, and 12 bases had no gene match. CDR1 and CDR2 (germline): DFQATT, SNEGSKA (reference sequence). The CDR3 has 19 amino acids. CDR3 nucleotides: TGCAGTGCTAGAGATCCTAAATCTAGCGGGAGGGCGAGCACCGGGGAGCTGTTTTTT. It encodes CSARDPKSSGRASTGELFF.

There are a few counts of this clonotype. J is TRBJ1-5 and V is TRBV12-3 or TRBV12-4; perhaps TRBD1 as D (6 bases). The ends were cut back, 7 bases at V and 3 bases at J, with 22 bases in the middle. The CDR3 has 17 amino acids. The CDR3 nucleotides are TGTGCCAGCAAGAGGGGGGGTACCCGAGAGATCAATCAGCCCCAGCATTTT. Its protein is CASKRGGTREINQPQHF.

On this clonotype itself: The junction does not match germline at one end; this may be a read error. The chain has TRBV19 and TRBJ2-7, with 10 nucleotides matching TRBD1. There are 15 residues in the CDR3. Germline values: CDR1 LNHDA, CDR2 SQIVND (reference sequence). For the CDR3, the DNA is TGTGCCAGTAGCCTTGAGGGGACAGGGGAATACGAGCGGTACTTC. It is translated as CASSLEGTGEYERYF.

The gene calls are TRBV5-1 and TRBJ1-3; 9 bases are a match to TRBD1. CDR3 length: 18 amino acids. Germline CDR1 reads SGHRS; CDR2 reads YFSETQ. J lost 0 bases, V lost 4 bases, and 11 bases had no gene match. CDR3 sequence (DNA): TGCGCCAGCAGCGCGACGCCCGGACAGGGGAGCTCTGGAAACACCATATATTTT. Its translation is CASSATPGQGSSGNTIYF.

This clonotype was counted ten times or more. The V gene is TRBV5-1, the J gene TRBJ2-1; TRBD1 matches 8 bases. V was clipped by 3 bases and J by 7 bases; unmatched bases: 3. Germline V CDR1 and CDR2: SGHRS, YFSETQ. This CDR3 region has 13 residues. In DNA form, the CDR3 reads TGCGCCAGCAGCTACGACAGGGGAAATGAGCAGTTCTTC. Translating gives CASSYDRGNEQFF.

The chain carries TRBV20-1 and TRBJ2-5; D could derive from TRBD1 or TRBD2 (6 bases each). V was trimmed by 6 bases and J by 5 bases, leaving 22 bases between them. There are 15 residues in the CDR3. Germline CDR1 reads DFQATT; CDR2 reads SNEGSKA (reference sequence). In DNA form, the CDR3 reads TGCAGTGCCCGCGGGGAAGTCCCAAGGGGGGAGACCCAGTACTTC. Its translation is CSARGEVPRGETQYF.